Given below is one T cell receptor beta chain in context. What it recognizes is unknown. This sample stems from a study of cytomegalovirus exposure and HLA in healthy donors. General study results and limits: The study put some 150 TCR beta chains on its list as cytomegalovirus-associated. Most TCR sequences proved rare, with some public TCRs found in many donors.

The donors were in the roughly 120-subject validation cohort; that cohort was separate from the roughly 660-subject first cohort. CDR1 SGDLS and CDR2 YYNGEE come from the germline V gene. V was clipped by 4 bases and J by 0 bases, with 13 bases between them. The CDR3 consists of 15 residues. The assay was immunoSEQ multiplex PCR, and TCRdb's table has in-frame clones only and misses some. Of roughly 140,000 clones in the sample, approximately 86% are singletons; the top ten hold roughly 7.7%. The chain combines TRBV9 with TRBJ1-2; D is unclear. The clonotype comes from a woman in her late teens or twenties in good health and CMV-seropositive. The specimen sequenced was PBMCs. This chain's CDR3 is CASSSEAGSNYGYTF. Here the CDR3 DNA reads TGTGCCAGCAGCTCCGAAGCGGGATCTAACTATGGCTACACCTTC.